The 27 T cell receptor beta chains reported below all come from one sample, sequenced in a study of blood T cell repertoires in COVID-19. Measured with immunoSEQ multiplex PCR; TCRdb has only the in-frame clones, and not every one. Of about 120,000 clones in the sample, 80% to 90% are singletons; the top ten hold approximately 1.5%. Specimen: peripheral blood. These receptors originate from a man in his forties with acute or convalescent COVID-19.

The chain combines TRBV6-5 with TRBJ2-7; TRBD2 might be the D (6 bases). Trimming stripped 5 bases from V and 4 bases from J, with 18 bases between. This CDR3 has 15 residues. Germline CDR1 and CDR2: MNHEY and SVGAGI. The CDR3 loop reads CASSRGTRSSYEQYF. The DNA for the CDR3 is TGTGCCAGCAGTCGGGGGACTCGAAGCAGTTACGAGCAGTACTTC.

This chain uses TRBV9 with TRBJ2-5; D not resolved. V was shortened by 7 bases and J by 5 bases, with 15 bases between the two germline ends. The CDR3 loop spans 13 amino acids. Germline-derived CDR1 and CDR2 are SGDLS and YYNGEE. In DNA form, the CDR3 reads TGTGCCAGCGGAGTAGGGCCGTTGGAGACCCAGTACTTC. It encodes CASGVGPLETQYF.

The chain uses TRBV4-2 and TRBJ2-5; D unresolved. The CDR3 runs 11 residues. Per germline, CDR1 LGHNA and CDR2 YNFKEQ. Trimming cost V 6 bases and J 2 bases, with 4 bases left between them. CDR3 DNA sequence: TGTGCCAGCAGTCTACAAGAGACCCAGTACTTC. This encodes CASSLQETQYF.

The gene calls are TRBV5-1 and TRBJ2-3, with D possibly matching TRBD2 (6 bases). This CDR3 is 14 amino acids long. Trimming took 4 bases from V and 5 from J, leaving 14 bases between them. Per germline, CDR1 SGHRS and CDR2 YFSETQ. CDR3 DNA sequence: TGCGCCAGCAGCCCGGGCGGGGCTGGAGATACGCAGTATTTT. This gives the protein CASSPGGAGDTQYF.

The V gene is TRBV19, the J gene TRBJ2-7, with 7 bases identical to TRBD1. Trimming cost V 11 bases and J 2 bases; bases outside gene matches: 18. CDR3 length equals 16 residues. CDR1 and CDR2 (germline): LNHDA, SQIVND (reference sequence). The CDR3 DNA is TGTGCCCGCAACCATACGACGACAGGGATCCCCTACGAGCAGTACTTC. Translated, it gives CARNHTTTGIPYEQYF.

V gene TRBV4-2 combines with J gene TRBJ1-2, with D perhaps TRBD1 (6 bases). The CDR3 has 17 residues. The V end lost 2 bases, the J end lost 7 bases, and 23 bases lay between the germline ends. CDR1 and CDR2 (germline): LGHNA, YNFKEQ. CDR3 sequence reads: CASSQTPGEGSLGGYTF. CDR3 nucleotides: TGTGCCAGCAGCCAAACCCCAGGGGAGGGGTCCTTGGGTGGCTACACCTTC.

This clone was counted once. This chain links TRBV4-1 with TRBJ2-3; no reliable D call. CDR1 MGHRA and CDR2 YSYEKL come from the germline V gene. V was pared by 1 base and J by 4 bases, with 15 bases between. CDR3 length equals 16 residues. CDR3 nucleotide sequence: TGCGCCAGCAGCCAAGCCAACAGCAGATTATCAGATACGCAGTATTTT. The encoded protein is CASSQANSRLSDTQYF.

The chain uses TRBV5-6 and TRBJ1-2; the match to TRBD1 covers 7 bases. The CDR3 sequence is 13 residues long. Per the germline V gene, CDR1 is SGHDT and CDR2 is YYEEEE. Trimming cost V 6 bases and J 2 bases; bases outside gene matches: 4. The CDR3 spells CASTPGGNYGYTF. CDR3 bases: TGTGCCAGCACCCCAGGGGGGAACTATGGCTACACCTTC.

The chain's CDR3 is CASSQGSGRDNEQFF. The CDR3 DNA sequence: TGTGCCAGCAGCCAAGGTAGCGGGAGGGACAATGAGCAGTTCTTC. The chain joins TRBV4-2 to TRBJ2-1, with 11 nucleotides matching TRBD2. Trimming removed 1 base from V and 5 bases from J; junction bases left unmatched: 1. CDR1 and CDR2 from the germline V gene are LGHNA and YNFKEQ. The CDR3 contains 15 residues.

V usage is TRBV5-5 and J usage is TRBJ2-3, with a weak D call TRBD1 (6 bases). Germline CDR1 SGHKS, CDR2 YYEKEE (reference sequence). The germline V and J ends were trimmed by 4 bases and 2 bases, with 17 bases remaining between them. The CDR3 extends over 16 amino acids. The CDR3 here is CASSREPGTITDTQYF. CDR3 coding DNA: TGTGCCAGCAGCCGCGAGCCGGGGACAATCACAGATACGCAGTATTTT.

The gene calls are TRBV5-4 and TRBJ2-3, with unresolved D. The V end was cut by 0 bases, the J end by 3 bases, with 5 bases between. The CDR3 is 13 residues long. The germline V gene encodes CDR1 SGHNT and CDR2 YYREEE (reference sequence). Written as DNA, the CDR3 is TGTGCCAGCAGCTTGGGACAAACAGATACGCAGTATTTT. Encoded protein: CASSLGQTDTQYF.

J is TRBJ2-7 and V is TRBV7-6, with TRBD2 matching 9 bases. From germline, CDR1 is SGHVS and CDR2 FNYEAQ. The CDR3 contains 18 residues. Trimming at V came to 3 bases and at J to 6 bases, leaving 18 bases not matched to a gene. CDR3 protein: CASSLAQREDRFRPEQYF. The CDR3 DNA reads as TGTGCCAGCAGCTTGGCCCAGCGGGAGGACCGATTTCGACCCGAGCAGTACTTC.

V gene TRBV6-2 or TRBV6-3 combines with J gene TRBJ2-4, with TRBD1 matching 8 bases. V trimming: 2 bases; J trimming: 1 base; junction bases outside the gene matches: 4. CDR1 MNHEY and CDR2 SVGEGT come from the germline V gene. The CDR3 has 16 amino acids. CDR3 region: CASSYQGAAAKNIQYF. CDR3 coding DNA: TGTGCCAGCAGTTACCAGGGGGCTGCTGCCAAAAACATTCAGTACTTC.

This chain joins TRBV11-2 and TRBJ1-3; tentative D call: TRBD1 (5 bases). The CDR3 extends over 14 amino acids. Germline assignment: CDR1 SGHAT and CDR2 FQNNGV. V was cut by 5 bases and J by 0 bases, with 8 bases left in between. The CDR3 loop is CASSPTVSGNTIYF. The CDR3 DNA reads TGTGCCAGCAGCCCGACAGTCTCTGGAAACACCATATATTTT.

The J gene is TRBJ1-2, the V gene TRBV4-2, with D possibly being TRBD1 (5 bases). The CDR3 length is 15 residues. Trimming removed 1 base at V and 3 bases at J, with 12 bases between. The germline gives CDR1 LGHNA, CDR2 YNFKEQ. CDR3 DNA: TGTGCCAGCAGCCAAGGACAGCCGGGCTACTATGGCTACACCTTC. Translated, it gives CASSQGQPGYYGYTF.

This chain links TRBV5-1 with TRBJ2-1; tentatively, D is TRBD2 (8 bases). Per germline, CDR1 SGHRS and CDR2 YFSETQ. Between the trimmed V and J ends, which lost 4 bases and 7 bases, there was a span of 18 bases. This CDR3 has 15 amino acids. CDR3 sequence: CASSMDRPGGNEQFF. The CDR3, as DNA: TGCGCCAGCAGCATGGACAGGCCGGGAGGGAATGAGCAGTTCTTC.

In its sample, this clone was seen once. The V gene is TRBV11-3, the J gene TRBJ2-7; TRBD2 agrees at 8 bases. This CDR3 comprises 14 residues. V lost 5 bases and J lost 3; bases outside the gene matches: 6. Germline V gene lookup returns CDR1 SGHNT and CDR2 YENEEA. The CDR3 spells CASSKGTSRYEQYF. DNA for the CDR3: TGTGCCAGCAGCAAAGGGACTAGTCGCTACGAGCAGTACTTC.

The V and J genes are TRBV29-1 and TRBJ2-7, with 10 bases that match TRBD2. V was clipped by 8 bases and J by 2 bases; unmatched bases: 6. Germline V gene sequence: CDR1 SQVTM, CDR2 ANQGSEA. The CDR3 is 13 residues long. CDR3 protein: CSIGLAEPYEQYF. The CDR3 DNA is TGCAGCATCGGACTAGCGGAGCCCTACGAGCAGTACTTC.

The rearrangement uses TRBV7-2 and TRBJ1-4, with 7 bases aligning to TRBD1. The length of the CDR3 is 16 residues. Losses at the gene ends were 2 bases for V and 2 bases for J; bases not matched to a gene: 5. The germline V gene has CDR1 SGHTA and CDR2 FQGNSA. Here the CDR3 DNA reads TGTGCCAGCAGCTTATCCCAGGGGGTTACTAATGAAAAACTGTTTTTT. It is translated as CASSLSQGVTNEKLFF. Variable domain in full (rest from reference TRBV7-2 and TRBJ1-4): GAGVSQSPSNKVTEKGKDVELRCDPISGHTALYWYRQSLGQGLEFLIYFQGNSAPDKSGLPSDRFSAERTGGSVSTLTIQRTQQEDSAVYLCASSLSQGVTNEKLFFGSGTQLSVL.

This clone was seen ten or more times. The chain recombines TRBV3-1 (or the pseudogene TRBV3-2) with TRBJ1-1; D is ambiguous. V was cut by 3 bases and J by 5 bases, with 7 bases left in between. Germline values: CDR1 LGHDT, CDR2 YNNKEL (reference sequence). The CDR3 has 12 amino acids. CDR3 sequence: CASSQHETEAFF. The CDR3 DNA sequence: TGTGCCAGCAGCCAGCACGAGACTGAAGCTTTCTTT.

The V call is TRBV12-3 or TRBV12-4, the J call TRBJ2-5; 7 bases are a match to TRBD1. V lost 6 bases, J lost 4 bases, and 5 bases stayed unmatched. The CDR3 runs 13 residues. CDR3 residues: CASSRQGPETQYF. For the CDR3, the DNA is TGTGCCAGCAGCAGACAGGGCCCAGAGACCCAGTACTTC.

This sequence joins TRBV5-1 and TRBJ2-3, with D tentatively TRBD1 (6 bases). The CDR3 runs 16 residues. Trimming removed 0 bases from V and 6 bases from J, with 17 bases in between. CDR1 is SGHRS, CDR2 YFSETQ, per germline. CDR3: CASSLGTLRDTDTQYF. The DNA of the CDR3 is TGCGCCAGCAGCTTGGGGACCCTCCGGGACACCGATACGCAGTATTTT.

This clone was counted once. The chain links TRBV29-1 to TRBJ2-7; 11 bases agree with TRBD2. V lost 6 bases to trimming and J lost 0 bases; unmatched junction nucleotides: 1. Germline V CDR1 and CDR2: SQVTM, ANQGSEA. The CDR3 has 13 amino acids. The CDR3 sequence: CSVLAGGSYEQYF. CDR3 bases: TGCAGCGTCCTAGCGGGAGGCTCCTACGAGCAGTACTTC.

The chain combines TRBV19 with TRBJ1-3; D remains unclear. The germline V and J ends were trimmed by 4 bases and 0 bases, with 10 bases remaining between them. This CDR3 has 15 amino acids. Germline V CDR1 and CDR2: LNHDA, SQIVND (reference sequence). Here the CDR3 DNA reads TGTGCCAGTAGTAAGACCAGGATCTCTGGAAACACCATATATTTT. It encodes CASSKTRISGNTIYF.

The CDR3 nucleotides are TGTGCCAGTAGTGGACAGATAGCTAACTATGGCTACACCTTC. Amino acid sequence: CASSGQIANYGYTF. V gene TRBV19 combines with J gene TRBJ1-2, with a tentative D call TRBD1 (6 bases). This CDR3 has 14 residues. V lost 5 bases to trimming and J lost 0 bases, with 10 bases between them. Germline V gene lookup returns CDR1 LNHDA and CDR2 SQIVND (reference sequence).

CDR3 amino acids: CASSLVTGGDNEQYF. The CDR3, as DNA: TGCGCCAGCAGCTTGGTGACAGGGGGAGATAACGAGCAGTACTTC. The rearrangement links TRBV5-1 to TRBJ2-7; 9 bases fit TRBD1. The CDR3 has 15 amino acids. The junction had 6 bases not matched to a gene; V was cut back by 0 bases and J by 5 bases. The V gene's germline CDR1 is SGHRS and CDR2 YFSETQ. The full variable domain, completed using reference TRBV5-1 and TRBJ2-7, is KAGVTQTPRYLIKTRGQQVTLSCSPISGHRSVSWYQQTPGQGLQFLFEYFSETQRNKGNFPGRFSGRQFSNSRSEMNVSTLELGDSALYLCASSLVTGGDNEQYFGPGTRLTVT.

The chain couples TRBV11-3 to TRBJ2-5, with D maybe TRBD2 (5 bases). The CDR3 is made up of 14 amino acids. Germline CDR1 reads SGHNT; CDR2 reads YENEEA. V lost 4 bases and J lost 6, with 15 bases in between. CDR3 protein: CASSSSGLAKTQYF. The CDR3 DNA reads TGTGCCAGCAGCTCCTCCGGGCTAGCAAAGACCCAGTACTTC.